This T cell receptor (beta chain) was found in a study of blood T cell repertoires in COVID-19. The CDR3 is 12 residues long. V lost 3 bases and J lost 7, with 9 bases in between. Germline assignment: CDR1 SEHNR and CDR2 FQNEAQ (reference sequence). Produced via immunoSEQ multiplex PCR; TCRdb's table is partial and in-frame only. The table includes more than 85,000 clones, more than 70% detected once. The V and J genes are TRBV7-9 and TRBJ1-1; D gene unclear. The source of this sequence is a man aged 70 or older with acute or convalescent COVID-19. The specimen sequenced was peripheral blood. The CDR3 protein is CASSLSGYEAFF. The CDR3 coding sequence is TGTGCCAGCAGCTTGAGCGGATATGAAGCTTTCTTT.